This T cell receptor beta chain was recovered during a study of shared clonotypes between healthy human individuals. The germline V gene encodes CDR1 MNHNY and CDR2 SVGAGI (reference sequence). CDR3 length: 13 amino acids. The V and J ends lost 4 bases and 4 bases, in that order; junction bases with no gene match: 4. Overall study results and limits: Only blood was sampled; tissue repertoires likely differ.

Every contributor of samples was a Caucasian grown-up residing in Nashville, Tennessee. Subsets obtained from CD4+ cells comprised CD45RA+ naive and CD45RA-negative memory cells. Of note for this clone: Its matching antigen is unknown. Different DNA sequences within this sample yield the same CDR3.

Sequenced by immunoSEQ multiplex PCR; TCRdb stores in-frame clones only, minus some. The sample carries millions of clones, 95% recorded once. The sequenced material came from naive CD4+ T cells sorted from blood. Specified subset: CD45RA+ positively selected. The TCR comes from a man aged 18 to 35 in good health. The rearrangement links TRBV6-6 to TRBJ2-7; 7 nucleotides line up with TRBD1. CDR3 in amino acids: CASSSGRGYEQYF. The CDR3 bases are TGTGCCAGCAGTTCTGGCAGGGGGTACGAGCAGTACTTC.